This entry is about one T cell receptor (beta chain). Its antigen remains unidentified. The data are from a study of cytomegalovirus exposure and HLA in healthy donors. General study results and limits: TCR beta V- and J-gene trimming was later associated with a missense DCLRE1C variant. A previous analysis found most TCR beta V segments productive roughly 87% or roughly 30% of the time. Later work showed greater clonal expansion in HLA-associated TCR beta chains than in equally common others. Per published reports, the classifier diagnosed cytomegalovirus status with high specificity and sensitivity.

The PCR made use of 60 Vbeta and 13 Jbeta primers. Sequencing used immunoSEQ multiplex PCR; TCRdb keeps in-frame clones, though not all of them. The data hold about 160,000 clones, with about 73% observed a single time. CDR1 is WSHSY and CDR2 is SAAADI in the germline V gene. The V and J ends lost 2 bases and 3 bases respectively, with 15 bases between them. This CDR3 has 16 amino acids. Input material: PBMCs. This chain uses TRBV10-2 with TRBJ2-3; D is ambiguous. The TCR sequence derives from a woman in her thirties or forties in good health and CMV-seronegative. CDR3 in DNA: TGCGCCAGCAGTGAGATGCACTCCGCGACAACAGATACGCAGTATTTT. This sequence encodes CASSEMHSATTDTQYF.